The clone carrying this T cell receptor beta chain was seen ten or more times. Its antigen is unidentified. Healthy Caucasian donors formed the entire cohort. TCRdb analysed the 5' RACE reads with MiXCR anew, one entry per CDR3 protein. The table records around 960,000 distinct CDR3 sequences, 9% to 15% of them present only once. These data come from a study of identical twins. Study-level results: There were fewer insertions in abundant cord blood beta clonotypes, but memory repertoires showed no such pattern. Analyses of zero insertions could, in part, be confounded by invariant MAIT and iNKT cells.

This sample was shared with a second study, whose subject was yellow fever vaccine responses in identical twins. That work adds: Twins' vaccine T cell response reportedly seemed partly convergent, partly personalized.

The sequenced material came from PBMCs. This clonotype was sampled from a woman in her late teens or twenties in good health.

The CDR3 DNA sequence: TGTGCCACCAGCTATTTAGACGGAGGTGGCTACACCTTC. Amino acids: CATSYLDGGGYTF. The rearrangement links TRBV15 to TRBJ1-2; D ambiguous. The ends were cut back, 5 bases at V and 7 bases at J, with 14 bases in the middle. CDR3 length: 13 residues. The germline V gene has CDR1 LNHNV and CDR2 YYDKDF (reference sequence).